The clone carrying this T cell receptor beta chain occurred a few times. The data are from a study of blood T cell repertoires in COVID-19. The wider study: Nucleic acid was either cDNA or gDNA, and it came from T cells, B-cell-depleted T cells, or PBMCs.

V gave up 0 bases and J gave up 1 base, with 7 bases separating them. From germline, CDR1 is LNHDA and CDR2 SQIVND (reference sequence). The length of the CDR3 is 14 residues. As originally analysed: Amplification of reference gene primers provided the estimated nucleated cell counts. Generated by immunoSEQ multiplex PCR, the TCRdb table keeps only in-frame clones and is missing some. D and trimming were read from the DNA, whereas the V and J calls and clone size are those reported in that table. The data hold 300,000 to 400,000 clones, with roughly 89% observed a single time. The Seattle site enrolled patients during active infection and followed them longitudinally.

The sequenced material came from peripheral blood. The chain links TRBV19 to TRBJ2-7, with a weak D call TRBD1 (6 bases). The clonotype comes from a man younger than 40 with COVID-19, enrolled during active disease. Written as DNA, the CDR3 is TGTGCCAGTAGTATAGATGGACAGTCCTACGAGCAGTACTTC. Amino acids: CASSIDGQSYEQYF.